This entry lists 14 T cell receptor beta chains sequenced from one sample in a study of cytotoxic CD8 clonotypes in ibrutinib-treated CLL. The protocol was immunoSEQ multiplex PCR, while the TCRdb copy is restricted to in-frame clones and leaves out a portion. The sample has 200,000 to 250,000 clones, roughly 74% seen once; the top ten hold approximately 15%. The sequencing here drew on PBMCs, taken after 24 months of ibrutinib treatment. Every receptor here comes from a human donor with chronic lymphocytic leukemia.

The chain couples TRBV6-1 to TRBJ2-1; 12 nucleotides agree with TRBD2. Germline V CDR1 and CDR2: MNHNS, SASEGT. The junction had 15 bases not matched to a gene; V was cut back by 2 bases and J by 4 bases. The CDR3 is made up of 20 amino acids. The CDR3 spells CASSEYGLAGGPGAYNEQFF. CDR3 coding DNA: TGTGCCAGCAGTGAATATGGGCTAGCGGGAGGGCCGGGGGCTTACAATGAGCAGTTCTTC.

This clone is a singleton in its sample. Without the conserved terminal phenylalanine or tryptophan, this CDR3 likely stems from a read error. The DNA is left out, because the CDR3 cannot be placed on it with certainty; the CDR3 is given as TCRdb lists it. This sequence joins TRBV6-4 and TRBJ2-6; the table calls TRBD2, which could not be checked here. The CDR3 comprises 8 residues, both ends counted. Per germline, CDR1 MRHNA and CDR2 SNTAGT. This chain's CDR3 is CASSVKGD.

V usage is TRBV11-2 and J usage is TRBJ2-5, with a tentative D call TRBD2 (5 bases). There are 16 residues in the CDR3. Trimming shortened V by 4 bases and J by 2 bases, and 17 bases separated the two germline ends. CDR1 and CDR2 (germline): SGHAT, FQNNGV. The CDR3 DNA is TGTGCCAGCAGCTCCGAGGGCGGCGGGTTACAAGAGACCCAGTACTTC. It is translated as CASSSEGGGLQETQYF.

This chain joins TRBV5-8 and TRBJ1-1; 7 nucleotides agree with TRBD1. Looked up from germline, CDR1 is SGHTS and CDR2 is YDEGEE. The CDR3 is made up of 13 amino acids. V lost 3 bases and J lost 5; bases outside the gene matches: 4. The CDR3: CASSYDRVTEAFF. CDR3 coding DNA: TGTGCCAGCAGCTATGACAGGGTTACTGAAGCTTTCTTT.

A few counts support this clone. This chain joins TRBV13 and TRBJ2-5, with a tentative D call TRBD1 (5 bases). The germline V gene encodes CDR1 PRHDT and CDR2 FYEKMQ (reference sequence). CDR3 length equals 11 residues. V was cut by 8 bases and J by 4 bases, with 8 bases left in between. Here the CDR3 DNA reads TGTGCCAGCGCTAGGGGAGAGACCCAGTACTTC. Translated: CASARGETQYF.

The V call is TRBV28, the J call TRBJ1-4; D is uncertain. The CDR3 is made up of 12 amino acids. CDR1 and CDR2 (germline): MDHEN, SYDVKM. V gave up 5 bases and J gave up 16 bases, with 17 bases separating them. DNA for the CDR3: TGTGCCAGCAGTCCTACCCGGGGTAGGCCGTTTTTT. Its protein product is CASSPTRGRPFF. Based on the CDR3 plus reference TRBV28 and TRBJ1-4, the full variable domain is DVKVTQSSRYLVKRTGEKVFLECVQDMDHENMFWYRQDPGLGLRLIYFSYDVKMKEKGDIPEGYSVSREKKERFSLILESASTNQTSMYLCASSPTRGRPFFGSGTQLSVL.

This chain links TRBV19 with TRBJ2-6; 9 nucleotides match TRBD1. V lost 5 bases to trimming and J lost 4 bases; unmatched junction nucleotides: 6. Per germline, CDR1 LNHDA and CDR2 SQIVND (reference sequence). This CDR3 is 16 amino acids long. The CDR3 DNA reads as TGTGCCAGTAGTCTGTGGACAGGGGTCGGGGCCAACGTCCTGACTTTC. This gives the protein CASSLWTGVGANVLTF.

The rearrangement joins TRBV27 to TRBJ2-5, with D possibly being TRBD1 (5 bases). V lost 1 base and J lost 5, with 11 bases in between. Germline loops: CDR1 MNHEY, CDR2 SMNVEV (reference sequence). This CDR3 is built from 14 residues. The DNA of the CDR3 is TGTGCCAGCAGTTTATGGGGCGAGGCGGAGACCCAGTACTTC. Amino acids: CASSLWGEAETQYF.

The chain employs TRBV29-1 and TRBJ1-1; D might be TRBD1 (5 bases). V gave up 6 bases and J gave up 0 bases, with 14 bases separating them. Looked up from germline, CDR1 is SQVTM and CDR2 is ANQGSEA. This CDR3 comprises 14 residues. The CDR3 sequence: CSVAEGPMNTEAFF. The CDR3 nucleotides read TGCAGCGTAGCAGAGGGGCCAATGAACACTGAAGCTTTCTTT.

The chain links TRBV2 to TRBJ2-5, with 8 bases lining up with TRBD2. CDR3 length: 14 residues. Looked up from germline, CDR1 is SNHLY and CDR2 is FYNNEI. With 8 bases clipped from V and 0 bases from J, the junction kept 5 bases outside the gene matches. For the CDR3, the DNA is TGTGCCAGCGCCCAACTAGCGGACCAAGAGACCCAGTACTTC. Its protein is CASAQLADQETQYF.

The V call is TRBV7-3, the J call TRBJ1-2, with 11 bases matching TRBD1. This CDR3 is built from 14 residues. With V trimmed by 5 bases and J by 8 bases, 7 bases remained unmatched. Looked up from germline, CDR1 is SGHTA and CDR2 is FQGTGA. The CDR3 region is CASSIGTGGEGYTF. CDR3 bases: TGTGCCAGCAGCATAGGGACAGGGGGAGAAGGCTACACCTTC.

This clone was picked up one time. The same CDR3 arises from other DNA sequences in this sample as well. The chain recombines TRBV9 with TRBJ2-1; D remains ambiguous. This CDR3 has 11 residues. Germline CDR1 is SGDLS and CDR2 is YYNGEE. With 0 bases removed from V and 9 bases from J, the gap between germline ends came to 4 bases. CDR3 protein: CASSVGSEQFF. The CDR3 nucleotides read TGTGCCAGCAGCGTAGGCAGTGAGCAGTTCTTC.

The J gene is TRBJ2-5, the V gene TRBV30, with 8 bases matching TRBD1. This CDR3 region has 14 residues. The V gene's germline CDR1 is GTSNPN and CDR2 SVGIG (reference sequence). The V and J ends lost 2 bases and 7 bases, in that order; junction bases with no gene match: 9. Here the CDR3 reads CAWSLNRGSGTQYF. The CDR3 bases are TGTGCCTGGAGTTTAAACAGGGGGTCCGGGACCCAGTACTTC. Using reference TRBV30 and TRBJ2-5 for the parts outside the CDR3, the full variable domain is SQTIHQWPATLVQPVGSPLSLECTVEGTSNPNLYWYRQAAGRGLQLLFYSVGIGQISSEVPQNLSASRPQDRQFILSSKKLLLSDSGFYLCAWSLNRGSGTQYFGPGTRLLVL.

This chain joins TRBV27 and TRBJ2-3, with D uncertain. The CDR3 runs to 14 residues. From germline, CDR1 is MNHEY and CDR2 SMNVEV (reference sequence). V was shortened by 5 bases and J by 8 bases, with 17 bases between the two germline ends. The CDR3 is CASSPGTGLGTQYF. In nucleotides, the CDR3 is TGTGCCAGCAGTCCCGGTACCGGCTTGGGTACGCAGTATTTT.